This entry describes one TCR beta chain. Its antigen is unknown. The sample holds no much larger clone one base away, and base qualities are not on file. This record belongs to a study of blood T cell repertoires in COVID-19 (dated by TCRdb to about 2020). Regarding the study in general: Collaborator samples came from the United States, Italy and Spain and covered acute and convalescent phases of COVID-19. The material from the prospective study consisted of cDNA or gDNA derived from T cells, B-cell-depleted T cells, or PBMCs. The dataset comprised deeply sampled blood TCRbeta repertoires from subjects exposed to, actively infected with, or recovered from COVID-19. The repertoires were made available in a free public database intended to serve as a resource for research on the immune response to SARS-CoV-2. Samples were obtained from the ongoing ImmuneRACE study (first 160 participants) and from 1,254 subjects provided by 6 global collaborators. Nearly every sample came with metadata listing a de-identified subject ID, COVID-19 status, age in years and sex. HLA class I and class II types, where available, came from metadata supplied by the sample provider rather than from assay-based typing. Findings and caveats that apply to the study as a whole: Clinical and demographic metadata were provided uncurated, with the amount varying by source and participant.

One collaborating source in Seattle enrolled patients during active infection and followed them longitudinally through the course of disease. The collaborating institutions used their own protocols to collect whole blood in K2EDTA tubes. Collaborator samples were shipped for TCRbeta analysis as frozen whole blood, isolated PBMCs, or DNA extracted from either sample type. The germline V and J ends show losses of 1 base and 6 bases respectively, and no gene match explains 0 bases of the junction. The CDR3 spans 15 residues, from the cysteine through the phenylalanine. CDR3 DNA only is kept here, 45 bases in frame from base 1. In the germline V gene, CDR1 corresponds to SGHNT and CDR2 to YENEEA. TCRbeta CDR3 regions were amplified from genomic DNA by means of the immunoSEQ Assay, a bias-controlled multiplex PCR. The authors' analysis ran thus. Within the assay, amplification of reference gene primers was used to estimate how many nucleated cells each sample contained. Sequence reads were collapsed and filtered to measure the absolute abundance of every unique TCRbeta CDR3 rearrangement. For each sample, productive Simpson clonality was calculated by taking the square root of Simpson's diversity index across productive rearrangements. TCRdb obtained this table from immuneACCESS and retained in-frame rearrangements with V and J assigned. These tables miss some clones; where compared with another copy, unresolved V genes account for less than half of the shortfall, and the remainder is unexplained. D and trimming come from the DNA, and the V and J calls and clone size come from that table. Present in this sample are around 300,000 clones, 75% to 90% of which were seen just once. The ten largest clones take up just under 6.5% of the sample.

The sample comprised peripheral blood. The receptor's source is a woman between 50 and 59 years old with COVID-19, enrolled during active disease. The chain joins TRBV11-3 to TRBJ2-1, with 13 bases in between that match TRBD2. The sequenced DNA is TGTGCCAGCAGCTTAGGGACTAGCGGGAGCAATGAGCAGTTCTTC. Its translation reads: CASSLGTSGSNEQFF.